The 28 T cell receptor beta chains below come from one sample, sequenced in a study of blood T cell repertoires in COVID-19. Measured with immunoSEQ multiplex PCR; TCRdb has only the in-frame clones, and not every one. This table holds tens of thousands of clones, roughly 87% found once. Sequencing used peripheral blood. All receptors derive from a man between 65 and 85 years old with acute or convalescent COVID-19.

This clone was seen more than once but under ten times. V is TRBV28 and J is TRBJ2-7, with TRBD2 matching over 8 bases. The trim removed 5 bases at V and 1 base at J, leaving 10 bases unmatched. The CDR3 spans 16 residues. In germline, CDR1 is MDHEN, CDR2 SYDVKM. For the CDR3, the DNA is TGTGCCAGCAGTGTTTCTTTAGCGGGACGTTCCTACGAGCAGTACTTC. This gives the protein CASSVSLAGRSYEQYF.

This chain uses TRBV4-1 with TRBJ2-7; D possibly corresponds to TRBD1 (5 bases). CDR1 and CDR2 from the germline V gene are MGHRA and YSYEKL. V shed 1 base and J shed 2 bases, with 12 bases lying between them. The CDR3 extends over 15 amino acids. The CDR3 loop reads CASSQGAGNPYEQYF. For the CDR3, the DNA is TGCGCCAGCAGCCAAGGAGCAGGGAATCCCTACGAGCAGTACTTC.

The rearrangement links TRBV6-6 to TRBJ2-7; the D is unclear. Trimming took 5 bases from V and 2 from J, leaving 16 bases between them. Germline assignment: CDR1 MNHNY and CDR2 SVGAGI (reference sequence). The CDR3 loop spans 15 amino acids. The CDR3 reads CASSHPTYTAYEQYF. In DNA, the CDR3 is TGTGCCAGCAGTCATCCGACATACACGGCCTACGAGCAGTACTTC.

This chain joins TRBV19 and TRBJ1-5; unclear D gene. V was shortened by 7 bases and J by 3 bases, with 19 bases between the two germline ends. Germline V gives CDR1 LNHDA, CDR2 SQIVND (reference sequence). The CDR3 is 16 amino acids. CDR3 protein: CASNTPSTAYNQPQHF. DNA of the CDR3: TGTGCCAGTAATACCCCGAGTACAGCTTACAATCAGCCCCAGCATTTT.

J is TRBJ2-5 and V is TRBV9, with a possible D match to TRBD2 (6 bases). V gave up 5 bases and J gave up 5 bases, with 13 bases separating them. This CDR3 contains 13 residues. Germline V gene data show CDR1 as SGDLS and CDR2 as YYNGEE. The CDR3 DNA is TGTGCCAGCAGTCCGACTGGGAGGGAGACCCAGTACTTC. Its protein product is CASSPTGRETQYF.

This chain connects TRBV6-5 to TRBJ1-2, with TRBD1 matching 9 bases. Trimming cost V 5 bases and J 2 bases; bases outside gene matches: 6. This CDR3 has 15 amino acids. Germline assignment: CDR1 MNHEY and CDR2 SVGAGI. The CDR3 here is CASSRGGQGNYGYTF. The CDR3, as DNA: TGTGCCAGCAGTAGGGGGGGACAGGGAAACTATGGCTACACCTTC.

V usage is TRBV5-1 and J usage is TRBJ1-5; D perhaps matches TRBD1 (6 bases). V was shortened by 2 bases and J by 5 bases, with 8 bases between the two germline ends. The CDR3 loop spans 13 amino acids. CDR1 SGHRS and CDR2 YFSETQ come from the germline V gene. CDR3 in amino acids: CASSFSGDQPQHF. CDR3 in DNA: TGCGCCAGCAGCTTTTCAGGGGATCAGCCCCAGCATTTT.

The CDR3 nucleotides are TGTGCCAGCTCACCCATAGGGGGGGCATCGAGGAATGAGCAGTTCTTC. Protein sequence: CASSPIGGASRNEQFF. J is TRBJ2-1 and V is TRBV18, with a tentative D call TRBD2 (7 bases). V was cut by 3 bases and J by 7 bases, with 19 bases left in between. CDR1 is KGHSH and CDR2 is LQKENI in the germline V gene. This CDR3 has 16 residues.

V and J are TRBV28 and TRBJ1-5; possibly TRBD1 for D (5 bases). The germline gives CDR1 MDHEN, CDR2 SYDVKM. The CDR3 loop spans 15 amino acids. V lost 6 bases and J lost 4, with 16 bases in between. The CDR3 sequence is CASRKWGEGNQPQHF. As DNA, the CDR3 is TGTGCCAGCAGGAAATGGGGGGAGGGGAATCAGCCCCAGCATTTT.

J is TRBJ1-5 and V is TRBV7-2; D ambiguous. The CDR3 sequence is 15 residues long. The ends were cut back, 3 bases at V and 2 bases at J, with 11 bases in the middle. Germline-derived CDR1 and CDR2 are SGHTA and FQGNSA. CDR3 protein: CASSFAEVGNQPQHF. CDR3 DNA: TGTGCCAGCAGCTTCGCGGAGGTCGGCAATCAGCCCCAGCATTTT. The variable domain in full, completed from reference TRBV7-2 and TRBJ1-5, reads GAGVSQSPSNKVTEKGKDVELRCDPISGHTALYWYRQSLGQGLEFLIYFQGNSAPDKSGLPSDRFSAERTGGSVSTLTIQRTQQEDSAVYLCASSFAEVGNQPQHFGDGTRLSIL.

The J gene is TRBJ2-5, the V gene TRBV11-1, with D possibly TRBD2 on 6 matching bases. V was shortened by 3 bases and J by 0 bases, with 14 bases between the two germline ends. Germline V gene sequence: CDR1 SGHAT, CDR2 FQDESV (reference sequence). This CDR3 has 16 residues. In DNA form, the CDR3 reads TGTGCCAGCAGCTTTATTTACGGCGGGGACCAAGAGACCCAGTACTTC. It is translated as CASSFIYGGDQETQYF.

V usage is TRBV10-1 and J usage is TRBJ1-1; TRBD1 might be the D (6 bases). V lost 5 bases, J lost 8 bases, and 15 bases lay in between. The V gene's germline CDR1 is WNHNN and CDR2 SYGVQD (reference sequence). The CDR3 is 13 residues long. CDR3 sequence (DNA): TGCGCCAGCAGTCCCAATGGGGGGGCGGAAGCTTTCTTT. Its protein is CASSPNGGAEAFF.

The genes are TRBV28 and TRBJ2-3; possible D gene TRBD2, 5 bases. Germline CDR1 reads MDHEN; CDR2 reads SYDVKM. This CDR3 is 15 amino acids long. V lost 3 bases to trimming and J lost 5 bases, with 15 bases between them. CDR3 protein: CASSLGSGSGDTQYF. In DNA, the CDR3 is TGTGCCAGCAGTTTGGGGTCGGGGAGTGGAGATACGCAGTATTTT.

The V gene is TRBV10-1, the J gene TRBJ1-3; D gene uncertain. CDR3 length: 13 residues. V lost 8 bases and J 0 bases, leaving 8 bases between the germline ends. Germline loops: CDR1 WNHNN, CDR2 SYGVQD (reference sequence). The CDR3 DNA reads as TGCGCCAGCGCGGCTGGCTCTGGAAACACCATATATTTT. Translated: CASAAGSGNTIYF.

The chain carries TRBV5-4 and TRBJ2-3, with 9 bases matching TRBD1. Germline CDR1 reads SGHNT; CDR2 reads YYREEE (reference sequence). This CDR3 contains 16 residues. The J segment lost 3 bases and the V segment lost 3 bases, leaving 8 bases of the junction unmatched. Written as DNA, the CDR3 is TGTGCCAGCAGCTCACCGGGACAGGGTATTACAGATACGCAGTATTTT. Translating gives CASSSPGQGITDTQYF.

The chain carries TRBV24-1 and TRBJ2-1; TRBD1 is a possible D gene (6 bases). The V gene's germline CDR1 is KGHDR and CDR2 SFDVKD. This CDR3 spans 13 amino acids. The V gene lost 5 bases and the J gene lost 4 bases, with 8 bases spanning the gap. The CDR3 DNA reads as TGTGCCACCAGTGGGGGGACATACAATGAGCAGTTCTTC. This gives the protein CATSGGTYNEQFF.

The CDR3 region is CASSLRPRETQYF. In nucleotides, the CDR3 is TGTGCCAGCAGTTTAAGGCCCAGGGAGACCCAGTACTTC. The gene calls are TRBV28 and TRBJ2-5; D unresolved. The germline CDR1 and CDR2 sequences are MDHEN and SYDVKM. Trimming shortened V by 2 bases and J by 5 bases, and 9 bases separated the two germline ends. The CDR3 totals 13 residues. Complete variable domain (other parts from reference TRBV28 and TRBJ2-5): DVKVTQSSRYLVKRTGEKVFLECVQDMDHENMFWYRQDPGLGLRLIYFSYDVKMKEKGDIPEGYSVSREKKERFSLILESASTNQTSMYLCASSLRPRETQYFGPGTRLLVL.

The chain carries TRBV7-2 and TRBJ2-7; 7 bases map to TRBD2. There are 18 residues in the CDR3. V trimming: 1 base; J trimming: 6 bases; junction bases outside the gene matches: 18. Germline assignment: CDR1 SGHTA and CDR2 FQGNSA. The CDR3 here is CASSLDGQGSGTTSEQYF. The DNA for the CDR3 is TGTGCCAGCAGCTTAGATGGTCAGGGAAGCGGGACCACCTCCGAGCAGTACTTC.

The V and J genes are TRBV4-1 and TRBJ2-1, with D perhaps matching TRBD1 (6 bases). V was clipped by 1 base and J by 7 bases, with 14 bases between them. CDR1 is MGHRA and CDR2 is YSYEKL in the germline V gene. The CDR3 consists of 15 residues. CDR3: CASSQGLQGWNEQFF. CDR3 coding DNA: TGCGCCAGCAGCCAAGGTCTTCAGGGGTGGAATGAGCAGTTCTTC.

The V gene is TRBV2, the J gene TRBJ2-1, with D perhaps TRBD2 (5 bases). The CDR3 length is 16 residues. Looked up from germline, CDR1 is SNHLY and CDR2 is FYNNEI. V lost 5 bases and J 3 bases, leaving 17 bases between the germline ends. Here the CDR3 DNA reads TGTGCCAGCAGTTCATCGTTGCTAGCCCGCTACAATGAGCAGTTCTTC. Its translation is CASSSSLLARYNEQFF.

The chain joins TRBV7-9 to TRBJ1-6; TRBD1 agrees at 9 bases. V gave up 4 bases and J gave up 6 bases; unmatched junction bases: 7. The germline V gene has CDR1 SEHNR and CDR2 FQNEAQ (reference sequence). The CDR3 length is 16 residues. The CDR3 DNA sequence: TGTGCCAGCAGCTCCAACAGGGGGCCGAGTAATTCACCCCTCCACTTT. Translation gives CASSSNRGPSNSPLHF.

V is TRBV5-1 and J is TRBJ2-2, with D perhaps TRBD1 (5 bases). V gave up 0 bases and J gave up 3 bases, with 18 bases separating them. The germline gives CDR1 SGHRS, CDR2 YFSETQ. This CDR3 has 18 amino acids. The chain's CDR3 is CASSLGYLGVGHTGELFF. The CDR3 region has the DNA TGCGCCAGCAGCTTGGGGTACCTAGGGGTCGGTCACACCGGGGAGCTGTTTTTT.

This clone was seen once. J is TRBJ1-5 and V is TRBV18; 8 bases are shared with TRBD1. The germline V gene has CDR1 KGHSH and CDR2 LQKENI. The V segment lost 6 bases and the J segment 6 bases; nucleotides outside the gene matches: 10. This CDR3 is built from 15 residues. The CDR3 bases are TGTGCCAGCTCCGAGACGCAGGGGGCCGGTCAGCCCCAGCATTTT. Translation gives CASSETQGAGQPQHF.

The V gene is TRBV19, the J gene TRBJ1-5, with D uncertain. The germline V gene encodes CDR1 LNHDA and CDR2 SQIVND (reference sequence). The CDR3 runs 15 residues. With 5 bases removed from V and 3 bases from J, the gap between germline ends came to 14 bases. The CDR3 DNA reads TGTGCCAGTAGTCCCTTGGGCGCGATCAATCAGCCCCAGCATTTT. Its translation is CASSPLGAINQPQHF.

This clone turned up a few times. The chain couples TRBV19 to TRBJ2-7; no reliable D call. Between the trimmed V and J ends, which lost 1 base and 3 bases, there was a span of 10 bases. In germline, CDR1 is LNHDA, CDR2 SQIVND (reference sequence). This CDR3 is built from 14 residues. The CDR3 sequence: CASSIVNRDYEQYF. Written as DNA, the CDR3 is TGTGCCAGTAGTATAGTTAACAGAGACTACGAGCAGTACTTC.

This clone has only a few counts. The rearrangement joins TRBV15 to TRBJ2-7; 8 bases map to TRBD1. The ends lost 4 bases at V and 5 bases at J; junction bases unmatched: 7. Germline CDR1 and CDR2: LNHNV and YYDKDF (reference sequence). The CDR3 is 14 amino acids. CDR3 in DNA: TGTGCCACCAGCATTAGCAGGGGGCTACACGAGCAGTACTTC. Translating gives CATSISRGLHEQYF.

The chain links TRBV7-9 to TRBJ1-6; D may be TRBD1 (6 bases). Germline loops: CDR1 SEHNR, CDR2 FQNEAQ (reference sequence). The CDR3 is made up of 16 amino acids. V was clipped by 0 bases and J by 4 bases, with 10 bases between them. In nucleotides, the CDR3 is TGTGCCAGCAGCTTAGCGATAGGACAGTATAATTCACCCCTCCACTTT. As protein: CASSLAIGQYNSPLHF. The variable domain in full, with the rest retrieved from reference TRBV7-9 and TRBJ1-6, is DTGVSQNPRHKITKRGQNVTFRCDPISEHNRLYWYRQTLGQGPEFLTYFQNEAQLEKSRLLSDRFSAERPKGSFSTLEIQRTEQGDSAMYLCASSLAIGQYNSPLHFGNGTRLTVT.

This chain uses TRBV5-4 with TRBJ1-1; 9 nucleotides align to TRBD1. Trimming removed 2 bases from V and 0 bases from J; junction bases left unmatched: 8. The germline V gene encodes CDR1 SGHNT and CDR2 YYREEE (reference sequence). This CDR3 has 17 residues. The chain's CDR3 is CASSFLLGQGLNTEAFF. In DNA, the CDR3 is TGTGCCAGCAGCTTTTTGTTAGGACAGGGGTTGAACACTGAAGCTTTCTTT. Supplemented by reference TRBV5-4 and TRBJ1-1, the full variable domain reads ETGVTQSPTHLIKTRGQQVTLRCSSQSGHNTVSWYQQALGQGPQFIFQYYREEENGRGNFPPRFSGLQFPNYSSELNVNALELDDSALYLCASSFLLGQGLNTEAFFGQGTRLTVV.